This T cell receptor (beta chain) was profiled in a study of cytomegalovirus exposure and HLA in healthy donors. Study in general: The early release's HLA-typed donors yielded tens of millions of unique TCRs. Points from the study as a whole: TCR beta chain V- and J-gene trimming was linked, in a later analysis, to a missense variant in DCLRE1C. Follow-up analysis found HLA locus-dependent TCR association rates, highest for DRB1 and lowest for HLA-C. The analysis excluded some indistinguishable V segments, including TRBV6-2 and TRBV6-3.

Germline CDR1 is SNHLY and CDR2 is FYNNEI. The CDR3 has 14 residues. V was shortened by 8 bases and J by 0 bases, with 14 bases between the two germline ends. In the PCR, 60 Vbeta and 13 Jbeta primers were used. TCRdb's table, derived via immunoSEQ multiplex PCR, lists solely in-frame clones and lacks some. This table holds about 100,000 clones, roughly three quarters found once. Concerning this clone itself: What it recognizes is unknown.

The receptor was derived from a woman aged 60-75 years in good health and CMV-seronegative. The V gene is TRBV2, the J gene TRBJ2-7, with D perhaps TRBD2 (5 bases). The sample was PBMCs. The CDR3 bases are TGTGCCAGCCAACCTCGAGACTACTCCTACGAGCAGTACTTC. Protein: CASQPRDYSYEQYF.